These 17 T cell receptor beta chains share one sample of origin, sequenced in a study of T cells after yellow fever vaccination. TCRdb reprocessed the 5' RACE reads with MiXCR, giving one entry per CDR3 protein. The table has under 300,000 distinct CDR3 sequences, around 7% seen once. Sequences were derived from CD4+ T cells sorted from PBMCs, sampled 15 days after the yellow fever booster vaccination. Receptor source: a man under 40 who received the YFV17D yellow fever vaccine.

The chain combines TRBV20-1 with TRBJ1-3; a possible D gene is TRBD1 (6 bases). The CDR3 covers 14 residues. V was clipped by 3 bases and J by 7 bases, with 16 bases between them. Germline CDR1 and CDR2: DFQATT and SNEGSKA (reference sequence). The CDR3 sequence: CSASRAGAVNTIYF. CDR3 DNA: TGCAGTGCTAGTCGTGCAGGGGCAGTGAACACCATATATTTT.

The genes are TRBV7-2 and TRBJ2-7, with D possibly being TRBD1 (5 bases). The CDR3 has 13 residues. Germline V gene lookup returns CDR1 SGHTA and CDR2 FQGNSA. Trimming took off 5 bases at V and 6 bases at J, with 14 bases between the two ends. As DNA, the CDR3 is TGTGCCAGCAGCCCAGTGGACATGGGCGAGCAGTACTTC. Translating gives CASSPVDMGEQYF. The whole variable domain, filled in from reference TRBV7-2 and TRBJ2-7, reads GAGVSQSPSNKVTEKGKDVELRCDPISGHTALYWYRQSLGQGLEFLIYFQGNSAPDKSGLPSDRFSAERTGGSVSTLTIQRTQQEDSAVYLCASSPVDMGEQYFGPGTRLTVT.

This clonotype has only a few counts. The chain has TRBV6-2 or TRBV6-3 and TRBJ2-1, with TRBD2 matching 8 bases. CDR1 and CDR2 from the germline V gene are MNHEY and SVGEGT. Trimming cost V 0 bases and J 6 bases; bases outside gene matches: 4. The CDR3 covers 15 residues. This CDR3 is CASSYSSGGGNEQFF. The CDR3 coding sequence is TGTGCCAGCAGTTACTCAAGCGGGGGTGGCAATGAGCAGTTCTTC.

J is TRBJ2-2 and V is TRBV10-3; D remains unclear. Germline values: CDR1 ENHRY, CDR2 SYGVKD. The CDR3 runs 13 residues. Trimming stripped 3 bases from V and 7 bases from J, with 9 bases between. Here the CDR3 reads CAISDIFDGELFF. In DNA form, the CDR3 reads TGTGCCATCAGTGACATTTTCGACGGGGAGCTGTTTTTT.

The table lists this clonotype with a few counts. CDR3 residues: CASSPGPGDGANVLTF. Written as DNA, the CDR3 is TGCGCCAGCAGCCCCGGTCCAGGAGATGGGGCCAACGTCCTGACTTTC. J is TRBJ2-6 and V is TRBV4-3; D is unclear. This CDR3 is built from 16 residues. V was cut by 4 bases and J by 3 bases, with 13 bases left in between. The V gene's germline CDR1 is LGHNA and CDR2 YSLEER.

A few counts support this clonotype. This chain links TRBV5-8 with TRBJ2-1; 10 nucleotides agree with TRBD2. CDR1 is SGHTS and CDR2 is YDEGEE in the germline V gene. The CDR3 has 17 amino acids. With V trimmed by 2 bases and J by 6 bases, 11 bases remained unmatched. CDR3 region: CASSLGASGSPGNEQFF. In DNA form, the CDR3 reads TGTGCCAGCAGCTTAGGTGCTAGCGGGAGTCCAGGCAATGAGCAGTTCTTC.

V gene TRBV29-1 combines with J gene TRBJ2-5; possibly TRBD2 for D (6 bases). Trimming removed 5 bases at V and 5 bases at J, with 21 bases between. Looked up from germline, CDR1 is SQVTM and CDR2 is ANQGSEA. This CDR3 contains 15 residues. This CDR3 reads CSVSASLLGRETQYF. CDR3 sequence (DNA): TGCAGCGTTTCAGCTAGCCTCCTTGGGAGGGAGACCCAGTACTTC.

The rearrangement uses TRBV20-1 and TRBJ2-5; the match to TRBD2 covers 11 bases. Germline assignment: CDR1 DFQATT and CDR2 SNEGSKA (reference sequence). The V segment lost 3 bases and the J segment 2 bases; nucleotides outside the gene matches: 2. The CDR3 runs 14 residues. The CDR3 coding sequence is TGCAGTGCTAGGACTAGCGGGGTTCAAGAGACCCAGTACTTC. Protein product: CSARTSGVQETQYF.

This clonotype has ten or more counts. V usage is TRBV24-1 and J usage is TRBJ2-3; D is undetermined. Trimming took 5 bases from V and 0 from J, leaving 8 bases between them. Germline CDR1 and CDR2: KGHDR and SFDVKD. This CDR3 region has 14 residues. For the CDR3, the DNA is TGTGCCACCAGTGTCGGCGGAAGCACAGATACGCAGTATTTT. Protein sequence: CATSVGGSTDTQYF.

This clonotype has a count of ten or more. The chain uses TRBV4-3 and TRBJ2-3; 11 bases are shared with TRBD2. Germline-derived CDR1 and CDR2 are LGHNA and YSLEER. The CDR3 contains 17 residues. V lost 0 bases to trimming and J lost 0 bases; unmatched junction nucleotides: 2. The CDR3 loop reads CASSQERTSGSTDTQYF. As DNA, the CDR3 is TGCGCCAGCAGCCAAGAGAGGACTAGCGGGAGCACAGATACGCAGTATTTT.

The CDR3 region is CAIDPPGRRSTDTQYF. The DNA of the CDR3 is TGTGCCATCGACCCCCCCGGCAGACGCAGCACAGATACGCAGTATTTT. The chain employs TRBV5-4 and TRBJ2-3; D unresolved. CDR1 and CDR2 (germline): SGHNT, YYREEE (reference sequence). V was pared by 9 bases and J by 0 bases, with 20 bases between. This CDR3 contains 16 residues.

In this sample, this clonotype turned up many times. V gene TRBV12-3 or TRBV12-4 combines with J gene TRBJ2-1; weak D call: TRBD2 (5 bases). Trimming shortened V by 3 bases and J by 7 bases, and 16 bases separated the two germline ends. This CDR3 comprises 15 residues. The CDR3 spells CASSLVQGRRNEQFF. The DNA of the CDR3 is TGTGCCAGCAGTTTGGTACAAGGGAGAAGGAATGAGCAGTTCTTC.

Many counts were recorded for this clonotype. The chain has TRBV3-1 and TRBJ2-3, with a weak D call TRBD2 (5 bases). The CDR3 totals 11 residues. The V end lost 4 bases, the J end lost 8 bases, and 7 bases lay between the germline ends. Germline V gene sequence: CDR1 LGHDT, CDR2 YNNKEL (reference sequence). CDR3 protein: CASSLGGTQYF. CDR3 nucleotides: TGTGCCAGCAGCCTTGGAGGTACGCAGTATTTT.

Many counts were recorded for this clonotype. J is TRBJ2-1 and V is TRBV7-9, with D uncertain. From germline, CDR1 is SEHNR and CDR2 FQNEAQ (reference sequence). The CDR3 length is 11 residues. V dropped 6 bases and J dropped 4 bases, with 4 bases sitting between them. CDR3 residues: CASRGYNEQFF. The DNA of the CDR3 is TGTGCCAGCAGGGGTTACAATGAGCAGTTCTTC.

The V call is TRBV7-2, the J call TRBJ2-7; D is uncertain. The CDR3 consists of 12 residues. The ends were cut back, 5 bases at V and 5 bases at J, with 10 bases in the middle. Looked up from germline, CDR1 is SGHTA and CDR2 is FQGNSA. The CDR3 nucleotides read TGTGCCAGCAGCCCGAGAAGGGACGAGCAGTACTTC. Translated: CASSPRRDEQYF.

The gene calls are TRBV5-4 and TRBJ2-3, with 8 bases lining up with TRBD2. From germline, CDR1 is SGHNT and CDR2 YYREEE (reference sequence). The CDR3 sequence is 14 residues long. The V and J ends lost 5 bases and 11 bases, in that order; junction bases with no gene match: 13. CDR3 bases: TGTGCCAGCAGTTCGGGACTAGAGACCCTTGTGCAGTATTTT. Translation: CASSSGLETLVQYF.

This clonotype was detected only a few times. The chain recombines TRBV20-1 with TRBJ1-3; D is uncertain. V was pared by 3 bases and J by 0 bases, with 9 bases between. The CDR3 has 14 amino acids. Germline V lookup: CDR1 DFQATT, CDR2 SNEGSKA (reference sequence). CDR3 bases: TGCAGTGCTAGTGGTTCAGACTCTGGAAACACCATATATTTT. Translation: CSASGSDSGNTIYF.